This T cell receptor (beta chain) was profiled in a study of T-cell reconstitution after alpha-beta-depleted transplantation in children. Deletions cut 4 bases from V and 7 bases from J, with 12 bases between. The germline gives CDR1 SQVTM, CDR2 ANQGSEA. The CDR3 runs to 12 residues. Points from the study as a whole: One year after transplant, T-cell counts and diversity came mostly from newly produced T cells.

Unique molecular identifiers were built into the TCRbeta library. TCRdb independently ran MiXCR on the PCR reads; one entry per CDR3 protein. The data show 500,000 to 600,000 distinct CDR3 sequences, 27% seen once. About this clonotype itself: As yet, its antigen is unknown.

This receptor was identified in a boy younger than two with Wiskott-Aldrich syndrome, due to receive a stem cell transplant. The input for sequencing was PBMCs, taken before TCRalphabeta/CD19-depleted stem cell transplant. The chain links TRBV29-1 to TRBJ2-3; D is uncertain. CDR3 loop: CSVGALDNTQYF. Here the CDR3 DNA reads TGCAGCGTTGGGGCCTTGGATAATACGCAGTATTTT.